This T cell receptor beta chain was found in a study of neurological immune-mediated disorders. The time point was: longitudinal time-point 1 (baseline). This clonotype was seen many times. 5'RACE generated cDNA with 10-nucleotide random UMIs. TCRdb analysed the 5' RACE reads with MiXCR anew, one entry per CDR3 protein. The sample holds roughly 75,000 distinct CDR3 sequences, roughly 13% seen once. The CDR3 consists of 14 residues. Germline lookup yields CDR1 DFQATT and CDR2 SNEGSKA (reference sequence). Trimming cost V 1 base and J 0 bases, with 8 bases left between them. The chain joins TRBV20-1 to TRBJ2-3; no firm D call. Sequencing was performed on PBMCs. This TCR was recovered from a female donor with HTLV-1-associated myelopathy (HAM/TSP). The CDR3 region has the DNA TGCAGTGCTAGAGGACCGGATAGCACAGATACGCAGTATTTT. Residues: CSARGPDSTDTQYF.